Listed here are 16 T cell receptor beta chains from one sample, sequenced in a study of blood T cells in healthy people across ages. The second PCR ran about 6 to 12 cycles with a sample-barcoded 5' primer and J-beta primers. TCRdb recomputed calls from the 5' RACE reads with MiXCR, one row per CDR3 protein. This table holds about 1.8 million distinct CDR3 sequences, 49% found once. Sequencing used blood. These receptors came from a woman aged 35 to 49 in good health.

CDR3 coding DNA: TGCGCCAGCAGTCCGTGGGGGGGCCCTTACAATGAGCAGTTCTTC. Translated, it gives CASSPWGGPYNEQFF. This chain uses TRBV4-1 with TRBJ2-1; tentative D call: TRBD2 (7 bases). The CDR3 covers 15 residues. CDR1 MGHRA and CDR2 YSYEKL come from the germline V gene. V lost 6 bases and J 4 bases, leaving 16 bases between the germline ends.

CDR3 coding DNA: TGTGCCAGCAGCTTAGTGCGGAGCGGGGGCCACGAGCAGTACTTC. This sequence encodes CASSLVRSGGHEQYF. The rearrangement uses TRBV11-2 and TRBJ2-5; 8 nucleotides line up with TRBD2. The last part of the DNA fits TRBJ2-7 better; the J call may be wrong. This CDR3 region has 15 residues. The germline CDR1 and CDR2 sequences are SGHAT and FQNNGV.

The rearrangement uses TRBV27 and TRBJ2-5; D is ambiguous. This CDR3 comprises 11 residues. Germline-derived CDR1 and CDR2 are MNHEY and SMNVEV (reference sequence). Trimming stripped 3 bases from V and 6 bases from J, with 5 bases between. Written as DNA, the CDR3 is TGTGCCAGCAGTTTTTTAAAGACCCAGTACTTC. Amino acids: CASSFLKTQYF.

This clonotype appeared a few times. V gene TRBV6-6 combines with J gene TRBJ2-5; TRBD1 matches 9 bases. CDR3 length: 14 residues. Germline trimming cut 2 bases from V and 7 bases from J; bases unmatched to any gene: 5. CDR1 and CDR2 from the germline V gene are MNHNY and SVGAGI (reference sequence). The CDR3 DNA reads TGTGCCAGCAGTTACAAACCGGGACAGGGGACCCAGTACTTC. Translating it yields CASSYKPGQGTQYF.

This clonotype was observed a handful of times. This chain connects TRBV20-1 to TRBJ1-5; weak D call: TRBD1 (5 bases). Germline V CDR1 and CDR2: DFQATT, SNEGSKA (reference sequence). Trimming pared 1 base from V and 6 bases from J, leaving 7 bases between. The CDR3 length is 12 residues. CDR3 in amino acids: CSARGGTQPQHF. CDR3 nucleotide sequence: TGCAGTGCTAGAGGAGGGACTCAGCCCCAGCATTTT.

For this clonotype: An end of the junction differs from the germline gene, which may be a read error. The chain links TRBV14 to TRBJ1-2, with 9 nucleotides matching TRBD1. The germline V gene encodes CDR1 SGHDN and CDR2 FVKESK. The CDR3 has 15 residues. For the CDR3, the DNA is TGTGCCAACAGCCAACAACCGGGACAGGGACCTGGCTACACCTTC. It translates to CANSQQPGQGPGYTF.

J is TRBJ1-4 and V is TRBV19, with D possibly TRBD1 on 5 matching bases. Trimming cost V 3 bases and J 6 bases, with 17 bases left between them. Germline V gives CDR1 LNHDA, CDR2 SQIVND (reference sequence). The CDR3 is 16 amino acids. CDR3 DNA: TGTGCCAGTAGTATCCGGACCAGCGGGGCTGATGAAAAACTGTTTTTT. This codes for CASSIRTSGADEKLFF.

The chain recombines TRBV7-2 with TRBJ1-5, with D uncertain. Trimming took 6 bases from V and 1 from J, leaving 10 bases between them. CDR1 is SGHTA, CDR2 FQGNSA, per germline. CDR3 size: 14 residues. The CDR3 nucleotides read TGTGCCAGCAGGAGCGGAATAAGCAATCAGCCCCAGCATTTT. Its translation is CASRSGISNQPQHF.

The V call is TRBV7-2, the J call TRBJ2-5, with 13 bases matching TRBD2. Unmatched junction bases numbered 6, after V lost 7 bases and J lost 4 bases. The CDR3 length is 15 residues. Germline loops: CDR1 SGHTA, CDR2 FQGNSA. This CDR3 is CASKARLAGGETQYF. In nucleotides, the CDR3 is TGTGCCAGCAAGGCTAGACTAGCGGGGGGAGAGACCCAGTACTTC.

This clonotype has only one observation. The chain uses TRBV28 and TRBJ1-2, with TRBD1 matching over 7 bases. The CDR3 has 12 amino acids. Germline V gene lookup returns CDR1 MDHEN and CDR2 SYDVKM. Trimming cost V 6 bases and J 7 bases; bases outside gene matches: 5. The CDR3 DNA reads as TGTGCCAGCAGCTGGACAGGACCTGGCTACACCTTC. Translating gives CASSWTGPGYTF.

In its sample, this clonotype was seen a few times. The rearrangement links TRBV29-1 to TRBJ2-1, with no clear D. The germline gives CDR1 SQVTM, CDR2 ANQGSEA. CDR3 length equals 15 residues. V lost 0 bases to trimming and J lost 10 bases, with 19 bases between them. The CDR3 reads CSVEEGFAGRQEQFF. The CDR3 DNA reads TGCAGCGTTGAAGAAGGCTTCGCCGGACGTCAGGAGCAGTTCTTC.

This chain connects TRBV20-1 to TRBJ2-1; TRBD2 aligns across 7 bases. This CDR3 region has 14 residues. The J segment lost 5 bases and the V segment lost 3 bases, leaving 7 bases of the junction unmatched. Germline V gene data show CDR1 as DFQATT and CDR2 as SNEGSKA (reference sequence). CDR3 nucleotides: TGCAGTGCTAGGGCGAGCGGGATTCACAATGAGCAGTTCTTC. It translates to CSARASGIHNEQFF.

The V call is TRBV12-3 or TRBV12-4, the J call TRBJ1-6; 7 nucleotides match TRBD1. Unmatched junction bases numbered 7, after V lost 3 bases and J lost 5 bases. The CDR3 covers 16 residues. This CDR3 reads CASSLAGGLDNSPLHF. In DNA form, the CDR3 reads TGTGCCAGCAGTTTGGCAGGGGGTCTCGATAATTCACCCCTCCACTTT.

The chain links TRBV3-1 to TRBJ2-5, with D possibly being TRBD1 (5 bases). The CDR3 consists of 16 residues. Trimming removed 0 bases from V and 5 bases from J, with 16 bases in between. Germline V CDR1 and CDR2: LGHDT, YNNKEL (reference sequence). The CDR3 DNA reads as TGTGCCAGCAGCCAAGAATTTGGGGCGGTGCGGGAGACCCAGTACTTC. It is translated as CASSQEFGAVRETQYF.

This clonotype was counted between two and nine times. The rearrangement joins TRBV29-1 to TRBJ2-7; 8 bases agree with TRBD1. The CDR3 is 15 residues long. The germline gives CDR1 SQVTM, CDR2 ANQGSEA. V was pared by 4 bases and J by 0 bases, with 8 bases of the junction left unmatched. This CDR3 reads CSVAYGTGSSYEQYF. The CDR3 DNA reads as TGCAGCGTTGCTTACGGGACAGGCAGCTCCTACGAGCAGTACTTC.

The V call is TRBV5-6, the J call TRBJ2-7, with D possibly matching TRBD2 (5 bases). The CDR3 has 14 amino acids. Looked up from germline, CDR1 is SGHDT and CDR2 is YYEEEE. The ends were cut back, 4 bases at V and 7 bases at J, with 18 bases in the middle. This CDR3 reads CASSPGLVSNEQYF. The CDR3, as DNA: TGTGCCAGCAGCCCTGGACTGGTTTCCAATGAGCAGTACTTC.